What follows are 12 T cell receptor beta chains derived from one specimen sequenced in a study of CD8 T cells in ankylosing spondylitis. From the 5' RACE reads, TCRdb called clonotypes with MiXCR, one entry per CDR3 protein. The data show around 100,000 distinct CDR3 sequences, under 30% seen once. The sequencing sample was made of synovial fluid, either unsorted or a sorted T cell fraction (not recorded which). The receptors were gathered from a male donor with ankylosing spondylitis.

This clonotype is medium-sized (0.01 to 0.1%). This sequence joins TRBV7-8 and TRBJ1-3; the D is unclear. This CDR3 is built from 13 residues. Trimming cost V 5 bases and J 5 bases, with 10 bases left between them. Germline V gives CDR1 SGHVS, CDR2 FQNEAQ. DNA for the CDR3: TGTGCCAGCAGCCCAACTGGCAGAAACACCATATATTTT. It codes for CASSPTGRNTIYF. The full variable domain, with the rest looked up from reference TRBV7-8 and TRBJ1-3, is GAGVSQSPRYKVAKRGQDVALRCDPISGHVSLFWYQQALGQGPEFLTYFQNEAQLDKSGLPSDRFFAERPEGSVSTLKIQRTQQEDSAVYLCASSPTGRNTIYFGEGSWLTVV.

This clonotype has just a few counts. The genes are TRBV5-1 and TRBJ1-1; tentative D call: TRBD1 (5 bases). CDR3 length: 14 amino acids. Germline V gives CDR1 SGHRS, CDR2 YFSETQ. Trimming removed 4 bases at V and 2 bases at J, with 12 bases between. The CDR3, as DNA: TGCGCCAGCAGCCCGACCCAGGGTAACACTGAAGCTTTCTTT. Protein: CASSPTQGNTEAFF.

V usage is TRBV28 and J usage is TRBJ1-3; TRBD1 aligns across 7 bases. V shed 5 bases and J 4 bases; nucleotides not matched to a gene: 11. CDR3 length: 16 residues. The germline gives CDR1 MDHEN, CDR2 SYDVKM. CDR3 protein: CASSPKPTGRGNTIYF. The CDR3 bases are TGTGCCAGCAGTCCCAAGCCGACAGGGAGAGGAAACACCATATATTTT.

The rearrangement links TRBV6-6 to TRBJ1-2; D is ambiguous. V lost 8 bases and J 3 bases, leaving 10 bases between the germline ends. The CDR3 has 12 residues. Germline loops: CDR1 MNHNY, CDR2 SVGAGI (reference sequence). The CDR3 region has the DNA TGTGCCAGCTCAGCGGACTACTATGGCTACACCTTC. Translated, it gives CASSADYYGYTF.

The CDR3 nucleotides are TGTGCCAGCAGGGGAGCGGACACTGAAGCTTTCTTT. Translated: CASRGADTEAFF. The gene calls are TRBV25-1 and TRBJ1-1; D remains unclear. The ends were cut back, 6 bases at V and 3 bases at J, with 8 bases in the middle. Germline V gene sequence: CDR1 MGHDK, CDR2 SYGVNS. CDR3 length equals 12 residues.

This clonotype was observed a few times. V is TRBV7-9 and J is TRBJ1-2, with D uncertain. This CDR3 has 15 amino acids. CDR1 is SEHNR and CDR2 is FQNEAQ in the germline V gene (reference sequence). With 7 bases removed from V and 8 bases from J, the gap between germline ends came to 23 bases. CDR3 loop: CASTTGSGSMMGYTF. CDR3 in DNA: TGTGCCAGCACCACGGGGTCAGGTTCTATGATGGGCTACACCTTC.

A few counts support this clonotype. V and J are TRBV20-1 and TRBJ2-5; 12 nucleotides align to TRBD2. Trimming removed 5 bases from V and 4 bases from J; junction bases left unmatched: 5. The CDR3 loop spans 14 amino acids. Germline CDR1 is DFQATT and CDR2 is SNEGSKA (reference sequence). CDR3 amino acids: CSAYPGLAGETQYF. CDR3 coding DNA: TGCAGTGCTTACCCGGGACTAGCGGGAGAGACCCAGTACTTC.

This clonotype was seen a handful of times. The chain uses TRBV12-3 or TRBV12-4 and TRBJ2-7; D is possibly TRBD1 (5 bases). Trimming cost V 3 bases and J 3 bases, with 9 bases left between them. The CDR3 covers 13 residues. Here the CDR3 reads CASSLGRFYEQYF. The CDR3 DNA reads TGTGCCAGCAGTTTGGGGCGGTTCTACGAGCAGTACTTC.

The genes are TRBV20-1 and TRBJ2-2; D may correspond to TRBD1 or TRBD2 (5 bases each). This CDR3 spans 16 amino acids. Deletions cut 0 bases from V and 2 bases from J, with 13 bases between. Germline assignment: CDR1 DFQATT and CDR2 SNEGSKA (reference sequence). The CDR3 sequence: CSARDWRRTNTGELFF. The CDR3, as DNA: TGCAGTGCTAGAGATTGGAGGCGGACAAACACCGGGGAGCTGTTTTTT.

This CDR3 is CASSLGPGGYEQYF. The DNA for the CDR3 is TGTGCCAGCAGCTTAGGGCCGGGAGGGTACGAGCAGTACTTC. The gene calls are TRBV7-2 and TRBJ2-7; TRBD2 matches 8 bases. V was clipped by 1 base and J by 4 bases; unmatched bases: 3. There are 14 residues in the CDR3. Germline-derived CDR1 and CDR2 are SGHTA and FQGNSA.

There are a few counts of this clonotype. The chain has TRBV14 and TRBJ1-1, with 10 bases aligning to TRBD1. Looked up from germline, CDR1 is SGHDN and CDR2 is FVKESK. There are 23 residues in the CDR3. Trimming removed 0 bases from V and 0 bases from J; junction bases left unmatched: 22. CDR3 sequence: CASSQDAASGTGVFWDLNTEAFF. CDR3 nucleotides: TGTGCCAGCAGCCAAGATGCGGCTAGCGGGACAGGGGTTTTCTGGGATCTGAACACTGAAGCTTTCTTT.

This clonotype was counted ten times or more. V gene TRBV5-1 combines with J gene TRBJ2-7; 13 bases agree with TRBD2. Germline CDR1 is SGHRS and CDR2 is YFSETQ. This CDR3 is built from 14 residues. Trimming took 2 bases from V and 5 from J; bases not matched to a gene: 1. The chain's CDR3 is CASSFGTSGDEQYF. The CDR3 DNA is TGCGCCAGCAGCTTTGGGACTAGCGGGGACGAGCAGTACTTC. Supplemented by reference TRBV5-1 and TRBJ2-7, the full variable domain reads KAGVTQTPRYLIKTRGQQVTLSCSPISGHRSVSWYQQTPGQGLQFLFEYFSETQRNKGNFPGRFSGRQFSNSRSEMNVSTLELGDSALYLCASSFGTSGDEQYFGPGTRLTVT.